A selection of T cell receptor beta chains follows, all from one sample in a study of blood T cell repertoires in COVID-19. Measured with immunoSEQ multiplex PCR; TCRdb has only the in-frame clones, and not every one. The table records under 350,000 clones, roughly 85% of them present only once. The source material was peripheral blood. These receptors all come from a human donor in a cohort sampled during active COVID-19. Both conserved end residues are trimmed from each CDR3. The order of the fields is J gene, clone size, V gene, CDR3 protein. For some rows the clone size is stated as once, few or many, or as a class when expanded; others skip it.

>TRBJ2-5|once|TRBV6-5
ASSTSPAQTQY
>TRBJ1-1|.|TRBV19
ASKAGGQGVTEAF
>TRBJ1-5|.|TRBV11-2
ASSSQGASSNQPQH
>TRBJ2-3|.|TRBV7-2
ASSTTSGSGRDTQY
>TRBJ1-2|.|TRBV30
AWAAGRNGYT
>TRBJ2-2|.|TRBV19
ASSIGASRSNTGELF
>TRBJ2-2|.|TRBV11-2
ASSRLTPGTGELF
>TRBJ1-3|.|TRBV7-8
ASSSQGVSGNTIY
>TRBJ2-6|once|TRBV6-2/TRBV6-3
ASSADRSGANVLT
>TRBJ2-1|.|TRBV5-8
ASSLGLHRDLGYNEQF